These 10 T cell receptor beta chains were all obtained from the same sample, sequenced in a study of T cell responses to AZD1222 COVID-19 vaccine. TCRdb's table, derived via immunoSEQ multiplex PCR, lists solely in-frame clones and lacks some. This repertoire shows fewer than 110,000 clones, nearly 90% found once; its top ten account for roughly 5%. The input for sequencing was peripheral blood, taken 28 days after the second AZD1222 dose. These TCRs come from an adult who received the AZD1222 COVID-19 vaccine.

This chain connects TRBV19 to TRBJ1-5; the D is unclear. Germline CDR1 LNHDA, CDR2 SQIVND (reference sequence). This CDR3 has 13 residues. V shed 10 bases and J shed 3 bases, with 13 bases lying between them. The CDR3 region has the DNA TGTGCCACCAGCGACCTTAACAATCAGCCCCAGCATTTT. Translating it yields CATSDLNNQPQHF.

The gene calls are TRBV6-5 and TRBJ1-2; weak D call: TRBD1 (5 bases). The V and J ends lost 2 bases and 8 bases respectively, with 18 bases between them. CDR3 size: 15 residues. Germline V CDR1 and CDR2: MNHEY, SVGAGI. This chain's CDR3 is CASSYSGTAEVGYTF. The CDR3 bases are TGTGCCAGCAGTTACAGCGGGACTGCCGAGGTGGGCTACACCTTC.

V and J are TRBV6-5 and TRBJ2-5; 8 bases match TRBD2. The germline V gene has CDR1 MNHEY and CDR2 SVGAGI. The CDR3 has 15 amino acids. Trimming removed 5 bases from V and 5 bases from J; junction bases left unmatched: 10. The DNA for the CDR3 is TGTGCCAGCAGTCCTACCGCCGGGGGGGCGGAGACCCAGTACTTC. Translating gives CASSPTAGGAETQYF.

The J gene is TRBJ2-2, the V gene TRBV11-2; either TRBD1 or TRBD2 may fit D (5 bases each). CDR1 SGHAT and CDR2 FQNNGV come from the germline V gene. CDR3 length: 18 amino acids. V was clipped by 4 bases and J by 7 bases, with 25 bases between them. The CDR3 sequence: CASSSTRGWAGNIGELFF. DNA for the CDR3: TGTGCCAGCAGCTCGACACGGGGCTGGGCTGGTAATATCGGGGAGCTGTTTTTT.

V usage is TRBV5-8 and J usage is TRBJ2-2; either TRBD1 or TRBD2 may supply D (5 bases each). Trimming left V 2 bases short and J 7 bases short, with 12 bases between. The CDR3 totals 14 residues. Per the germline V gene, CDR1 is SGHTS and CDR2 is YDEGEE. DNA for the CDR3: TGTGCCAGCAGCTTCTCAGGGAGCGGCGGGGAGCTGTTTTTT. This gives the protein CASSFSGSGGELFF.

The chain couples TRBV4-1 to TRBJ2-7; 7 nucleotides match TRBD1. Per the germline V gene, CDR1 is MGHRA and CDR2 is YSYEKL. The CDR3 spans 16 residues. V shed 5 bases and J 1 base; nucleotides not matched to a gene: 11. CDR3 coding DNA: TGCGCCAGCAGCTCCTCCCCGGGACAGAGTTCCTACGAGCAGTACTTC. Its translation is CASSSSPGQSSYEQYF.

The chain recombines TRBV7-9 with TRBJ1-4, with 9 bases matching TRBD1. CDR1 SEHNR and CDR2 FQNEAQ come from the germline V gene (reference sequence). Trimming cost V 2 bases and J 7 bases; bases outside gene matches: 5. This CDR3 spans 15 amino acids. CDR3 in amino acids: CASSLRTGESEKLFF. CDR3 nucleotides: TGTGCCAGCAGCTTAAGGACAGGGGAGTCTGAAAAACTGTTTTTT.

The V call is TRBV5-1, the J call TRBJ2-5; D gene uncertain. The V and J ends lost 2 bases and 4 bases respectively, with 3 bases between them. The germline CDR1 and CDR2 sequences are SGHRS and YFSETQ. This CDR3 has 11 residues. CDR3 bases: TGCGCCAGCAGCTTAGCAGAGACCCAGTACTTC. This encodes CASSLAETQYF. Full variable domain (outside the CDR3, taken from reference TRBV5-1 and TRBJ2-5): KAGVTQTPRYLIKTRGQQVTLSCSPISGHRSVSWYQQTPGQGLQFLFEYFSETQRNKGNFPGRFSGRQFSNSRSEMNVSTLELGDSALYLCASSLAETQYFGPGTRLLVL.

The V gene is TRBV28, the J gene TRBJ2-7; 10 nucleotides line up with TRBD1. V was clipped by 5 bases and J by 2 bases; unmatched bases: 9. Germline CDR1 is MDHEN and CDR2 is SYDVKM. The CDR3 contains 16 residues. The CDR3 sequence: CASSKPRDRGTYEQYF. The CDR3 bases are TGTGCCAGCAGTAAACCCCGGGACAGGGGAACCTACGAGCAGTACTTC. The full variable domain, its missing parts supplied by reference TRBV28 and TRBJ2-7, is DVKVTQSSRYLVKRTGEKVFLECVQDMDHENMFWYRQDPGLGLRLIYFSYDVKMKEKGDIPEGYSVSREKKERFSLILESASTNQTSMYLCASSKPRDRGTYEQYFGPGTRLTVT.

The chain carries TRBV6-5 and TRBJ1-2; D is uncertain. CDR3 length equals 14 residues. Trimming removed 2 bases from V and 1 base from J, with 8 bases in between. Germline lookup yields CDR1 MNHEY and CDR2 SVGAGI. CDR3 nucleotide sequence: TGTGCCAGCAGTTACGGCACGGGTAACTATGGCTACACCTTC. Its protein product is CASSYGTGNYGYTF.